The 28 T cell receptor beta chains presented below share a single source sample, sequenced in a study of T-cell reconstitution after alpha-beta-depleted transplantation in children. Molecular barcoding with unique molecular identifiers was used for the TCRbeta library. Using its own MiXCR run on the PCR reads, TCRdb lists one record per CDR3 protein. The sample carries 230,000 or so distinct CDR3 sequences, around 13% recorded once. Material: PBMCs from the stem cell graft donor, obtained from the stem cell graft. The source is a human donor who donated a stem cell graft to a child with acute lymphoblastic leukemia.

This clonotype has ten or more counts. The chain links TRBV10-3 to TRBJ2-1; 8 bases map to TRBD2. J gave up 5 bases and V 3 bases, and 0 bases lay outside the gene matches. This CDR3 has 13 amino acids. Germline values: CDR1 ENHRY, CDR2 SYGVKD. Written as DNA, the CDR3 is TGTGCCATCAGTGAACTAGCGGACAATGAGCAGTTCTTC. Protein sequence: CAISELADNEQFF.

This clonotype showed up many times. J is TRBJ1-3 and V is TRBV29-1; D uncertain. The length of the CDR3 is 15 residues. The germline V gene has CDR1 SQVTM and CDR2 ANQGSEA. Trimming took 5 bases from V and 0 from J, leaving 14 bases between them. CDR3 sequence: CSVTRGQSSGNTIYF. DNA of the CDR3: TGCAGCGTTACCCGAGGGCAGAGCTCTGGAAACACCATATATTTT.

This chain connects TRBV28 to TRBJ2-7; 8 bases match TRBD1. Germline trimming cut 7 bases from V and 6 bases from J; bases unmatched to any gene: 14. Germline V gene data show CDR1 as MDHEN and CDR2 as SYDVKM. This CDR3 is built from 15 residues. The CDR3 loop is CASNKKGRGLTEQYF. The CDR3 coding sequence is TGTGCCAGCAACAAAAAGGGCAGGGGGCTAACCGAGCAGTACTTC.

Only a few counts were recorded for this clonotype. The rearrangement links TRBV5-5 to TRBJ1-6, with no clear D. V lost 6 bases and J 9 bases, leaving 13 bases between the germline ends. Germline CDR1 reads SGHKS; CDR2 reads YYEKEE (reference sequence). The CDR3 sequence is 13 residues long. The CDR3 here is CASTDEMSSPLHF. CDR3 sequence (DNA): TGTGCCAGCACCGACGAAATGTCTTCACCCCTCCACTTT.

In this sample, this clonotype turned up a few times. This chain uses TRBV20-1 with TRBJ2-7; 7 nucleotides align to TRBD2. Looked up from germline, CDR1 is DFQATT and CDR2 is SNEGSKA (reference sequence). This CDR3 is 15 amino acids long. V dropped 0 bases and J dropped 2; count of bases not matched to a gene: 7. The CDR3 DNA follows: TGCAGTGCTAGAGAAGCGGGACTGACGGCCTACGAGCAGTACTTC. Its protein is CSAREAGLTAYEQYF.

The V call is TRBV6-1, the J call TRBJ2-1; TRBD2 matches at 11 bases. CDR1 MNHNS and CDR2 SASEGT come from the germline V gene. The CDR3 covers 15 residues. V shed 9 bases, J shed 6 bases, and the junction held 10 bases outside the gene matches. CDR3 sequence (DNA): TGTGCCAGTCTTCTTAGCGGGGGGGGTGGCAATGAGCAGTTCTTC. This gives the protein CASLLSGGGGNEQFF.

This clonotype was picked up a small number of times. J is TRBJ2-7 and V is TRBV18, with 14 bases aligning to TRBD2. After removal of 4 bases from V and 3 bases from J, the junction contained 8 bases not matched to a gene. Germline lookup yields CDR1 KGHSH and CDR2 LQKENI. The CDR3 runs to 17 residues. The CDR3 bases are TGTGCCAGCTCACTTATGCCGGGGACTAGCGGGGGCTACGAGCAGTACTTC. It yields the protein CASSLMPGTSGGYEQYF.

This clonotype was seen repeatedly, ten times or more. The CDR3 nucleotides read TGTGCCAGCAGCCGCCCCGTACGGGGGGGAGATGAGCAGTTCTTC. As protein: CASSRPVRGGDEQFF. V gene TRBV11-2 combines with J gene TRBJ2-1, with TRBD2 matching over 8 bases. The CDR3 consists of 15 residues. Unmatched junction bases numbered 11, after V lost 5 bases and J lost 8 bases. CDR1 and CDR2 from the germline V gene are SGHAT and FQNNGV.

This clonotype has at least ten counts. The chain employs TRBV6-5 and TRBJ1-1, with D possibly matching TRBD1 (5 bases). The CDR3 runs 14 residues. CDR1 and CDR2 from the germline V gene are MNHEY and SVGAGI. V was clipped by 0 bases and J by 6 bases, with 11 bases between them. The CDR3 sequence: CASSYSSTGPEAFF. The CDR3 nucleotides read TGTGCCAGCAGTTACTCGAGTACGGGACCTGAAGCTTTCTTT.

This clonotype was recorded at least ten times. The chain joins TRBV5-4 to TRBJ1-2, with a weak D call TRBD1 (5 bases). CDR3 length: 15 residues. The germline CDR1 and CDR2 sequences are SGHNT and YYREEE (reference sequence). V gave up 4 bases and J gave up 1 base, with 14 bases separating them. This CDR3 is CASSPGPRDNYGYTF. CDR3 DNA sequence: TGTGCCAGCAGCCCGGGGCCTAGGGATAACTATGGCTACACCTTC.

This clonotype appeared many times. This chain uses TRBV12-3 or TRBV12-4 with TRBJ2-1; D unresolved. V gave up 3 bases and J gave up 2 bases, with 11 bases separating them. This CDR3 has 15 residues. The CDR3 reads CASSLYQAAYNEQFF. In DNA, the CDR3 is TGTGCCAGCAGTTTGTATCAGGCGGCCTACAATGAGCAGTTCTTC.

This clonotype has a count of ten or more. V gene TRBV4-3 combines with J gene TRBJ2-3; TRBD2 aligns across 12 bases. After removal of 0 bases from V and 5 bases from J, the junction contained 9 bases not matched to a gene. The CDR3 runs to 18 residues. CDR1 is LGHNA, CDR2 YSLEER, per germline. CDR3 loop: CASSQDGASGGAGDTQYF. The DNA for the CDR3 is TGCGCCAGCAGCCAAGATGGGGCTAGCGGGGGGGCCGGAGATACGCAGTATTTT.

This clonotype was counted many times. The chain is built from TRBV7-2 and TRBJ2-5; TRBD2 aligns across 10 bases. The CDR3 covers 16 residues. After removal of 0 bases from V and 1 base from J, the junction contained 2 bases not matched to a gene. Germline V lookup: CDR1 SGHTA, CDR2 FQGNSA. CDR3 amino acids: CASSLARTSGQETQYF. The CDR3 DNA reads TGTGCCAGCAGCTTAGCAAGGACTAGCGGCCAAGAGACCCAGTACTTC.

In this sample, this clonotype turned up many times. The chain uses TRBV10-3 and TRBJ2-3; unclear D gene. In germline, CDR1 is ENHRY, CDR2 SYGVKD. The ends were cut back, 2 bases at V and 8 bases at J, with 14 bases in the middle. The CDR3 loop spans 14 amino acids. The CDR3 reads CAISEGRHTGTQYF. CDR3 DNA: TGTGCCATCAGTGAGGGCAGGCATACGGGTACGCAGTATTTT.

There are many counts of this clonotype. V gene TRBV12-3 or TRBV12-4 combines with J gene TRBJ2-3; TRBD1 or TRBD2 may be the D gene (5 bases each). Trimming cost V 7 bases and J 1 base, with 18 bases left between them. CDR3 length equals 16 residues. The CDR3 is CASTTGRKGRTDTQYF. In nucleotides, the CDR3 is TGTGCCAGCACCACTGGTCGTAAGGGACGCACAGATACGCAGTATTTT.

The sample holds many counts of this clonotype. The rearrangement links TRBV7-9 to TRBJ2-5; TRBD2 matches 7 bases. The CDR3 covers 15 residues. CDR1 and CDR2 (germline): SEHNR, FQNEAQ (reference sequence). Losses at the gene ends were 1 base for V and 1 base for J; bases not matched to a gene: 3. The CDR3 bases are TGTGCCAGCAGCTTAGGACCGGGGGGCCAAGAGACCCAGTACTTC. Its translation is CASSLGPGGQETQYF.

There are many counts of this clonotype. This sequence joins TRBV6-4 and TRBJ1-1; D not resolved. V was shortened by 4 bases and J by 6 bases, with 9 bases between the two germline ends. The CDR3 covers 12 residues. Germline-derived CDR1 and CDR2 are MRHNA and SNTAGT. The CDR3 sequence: CASSGSVAEAFF. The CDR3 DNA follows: TGTGCCAGCAGTGGGTCCGTCGCTGAAGCTTTCTTT.

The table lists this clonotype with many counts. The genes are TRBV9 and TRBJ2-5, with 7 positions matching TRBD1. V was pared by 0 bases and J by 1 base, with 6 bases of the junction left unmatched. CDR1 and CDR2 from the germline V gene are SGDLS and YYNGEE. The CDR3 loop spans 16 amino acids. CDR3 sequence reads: CASSVADRAPQETQYF. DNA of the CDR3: TGTGCCAGCAGCGTAGCCGACAGGGCGCCCCAAGAGACCCAGTACTTC.

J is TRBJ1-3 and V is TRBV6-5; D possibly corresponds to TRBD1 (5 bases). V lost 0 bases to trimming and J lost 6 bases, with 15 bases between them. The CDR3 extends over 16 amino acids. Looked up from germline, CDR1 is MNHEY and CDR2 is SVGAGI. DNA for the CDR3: TGTGCCAGCAGTTACTCAGTTCAGGGAGGTCCAAACACCATATATTTT. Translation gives CASSYSVQGGPNTIYF.

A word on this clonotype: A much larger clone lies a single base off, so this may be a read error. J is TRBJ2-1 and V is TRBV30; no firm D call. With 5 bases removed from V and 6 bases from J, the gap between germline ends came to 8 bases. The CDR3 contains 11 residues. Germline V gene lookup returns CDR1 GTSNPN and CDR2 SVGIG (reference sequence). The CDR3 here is CAWSYSNEQFF. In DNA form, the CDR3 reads TGTGCCTGGTCCTATAGCAATGAGCAGTTCTTC.

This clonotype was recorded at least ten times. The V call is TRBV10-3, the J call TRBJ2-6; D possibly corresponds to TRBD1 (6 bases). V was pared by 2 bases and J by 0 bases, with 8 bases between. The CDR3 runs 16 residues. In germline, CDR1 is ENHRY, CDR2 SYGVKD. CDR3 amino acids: CAISETGNSGANVLTF. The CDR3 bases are TGTGCCATCAGTGAGACAGGGAACTCTGGGGCCAACGTCCTGACTTTC.

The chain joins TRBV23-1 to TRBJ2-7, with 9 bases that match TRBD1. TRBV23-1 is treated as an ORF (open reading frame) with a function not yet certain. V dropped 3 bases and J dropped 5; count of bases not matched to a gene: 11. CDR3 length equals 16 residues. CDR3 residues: CASSQLPWDRVHEQYF. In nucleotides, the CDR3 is TGCGCCAGCAGTCAGCTGCCTTGGGACAGGGTCCACGAGCAGTACTTC.

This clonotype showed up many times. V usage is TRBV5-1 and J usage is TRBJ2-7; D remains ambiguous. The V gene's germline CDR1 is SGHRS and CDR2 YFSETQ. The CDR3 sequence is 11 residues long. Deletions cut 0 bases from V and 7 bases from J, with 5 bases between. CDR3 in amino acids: CASSLAREQYF. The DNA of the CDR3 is TGCGCCAGCAGCTTGGCCAGGGAGCAGTACTTC.

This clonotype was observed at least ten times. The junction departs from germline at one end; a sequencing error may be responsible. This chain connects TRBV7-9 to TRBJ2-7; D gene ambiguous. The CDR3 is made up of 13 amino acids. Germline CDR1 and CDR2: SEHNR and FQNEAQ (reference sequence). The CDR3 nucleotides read TGTGCCAGCAGCTTAAGGACCTCCGACGAGCAGTACTTC. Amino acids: CASSLRTSDEQYF.

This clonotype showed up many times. CDR3 loop: CASSLVPGLPYNEQFF. Written as DNA, the CDR3 is TGTGCCAGCAGTTTAGTACCGGGACTACCCTACAATGAGCAGTTCTTC. The chain joins TRBV12-3 or TRBV12-4 to TRBJ2-1; TRBD2 agrees at 7 bases. V lost 1 base, J lost 2 bases, and 5 bases stayed unmatched. This CDR3 contains 16 residues.

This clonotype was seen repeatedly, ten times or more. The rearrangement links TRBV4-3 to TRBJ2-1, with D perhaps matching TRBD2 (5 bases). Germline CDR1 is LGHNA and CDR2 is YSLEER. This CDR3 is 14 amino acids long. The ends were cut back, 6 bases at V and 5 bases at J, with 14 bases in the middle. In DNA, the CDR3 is TGCGCCAGCAGACGGAGGATTGGGGACAATGAGCAGTTCTTC. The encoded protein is CASRRRIGDNEQFF.

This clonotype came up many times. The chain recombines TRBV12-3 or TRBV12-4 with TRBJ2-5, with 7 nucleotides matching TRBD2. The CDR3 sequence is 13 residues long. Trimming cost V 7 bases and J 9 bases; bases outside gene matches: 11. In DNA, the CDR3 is TGTGCCAGCACCTTAGGACTAGACAAGCCCCAGTACTTC. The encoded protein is CASTLGLDKPQYF.

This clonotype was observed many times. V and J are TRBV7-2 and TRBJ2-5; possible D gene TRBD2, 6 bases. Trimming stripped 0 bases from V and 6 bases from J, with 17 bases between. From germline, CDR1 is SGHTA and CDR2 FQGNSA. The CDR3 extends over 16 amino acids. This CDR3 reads CASSLAKTGVRKTQYF. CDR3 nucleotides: TGTGCCAGCAGCTTAGCGAAAACGGGAGTACGGAAGACCCAGTACTTC.